The T cell receptor beta chain under discussion was sequenced for a study of cytomegalovirus exposure and HLA in healthy donors. Points from the study as a whole: Productive rates of about 87% or about 30% were seen for most TCR beta V segments in an earlier analysis. Analysis performed later showed TCR beta chains linked to HLA being more clonally expanded than equally common others.

PCR involved 60 Vbeta and 13 Jbeta primers. Measured with immunoSEQ multiplex PCR; TCRdb has only the in-frame clones, and not every one. The table for this sample gives approximately 210,000 clones. This CDR3 contains 14 residues. Per the germline V gene, CDR1 is SGHTA and CDR2 is FQGNSA. Unmatched junction bases numbered 6, after V lost 3 bases and J lost 8 bases. As for this clone: Its antigen is unidentified. This sample also contains other DNA sequences that code for the same CDR3.

What was sequenced was PBMCs. The sequence came from a woman aged 25-40 years in good health and CMV-seropositive. The J gene is TRBJ1-2, the V gene TRBV7-2; 10 bases are shared with TRBD1. The CDR3 spells CASSLGQGFYGYTF. The CDR3 nucleotides read TGTGCCAGCAGCTTGGGACAGGGGTTTTACGGCTACACCTTC.